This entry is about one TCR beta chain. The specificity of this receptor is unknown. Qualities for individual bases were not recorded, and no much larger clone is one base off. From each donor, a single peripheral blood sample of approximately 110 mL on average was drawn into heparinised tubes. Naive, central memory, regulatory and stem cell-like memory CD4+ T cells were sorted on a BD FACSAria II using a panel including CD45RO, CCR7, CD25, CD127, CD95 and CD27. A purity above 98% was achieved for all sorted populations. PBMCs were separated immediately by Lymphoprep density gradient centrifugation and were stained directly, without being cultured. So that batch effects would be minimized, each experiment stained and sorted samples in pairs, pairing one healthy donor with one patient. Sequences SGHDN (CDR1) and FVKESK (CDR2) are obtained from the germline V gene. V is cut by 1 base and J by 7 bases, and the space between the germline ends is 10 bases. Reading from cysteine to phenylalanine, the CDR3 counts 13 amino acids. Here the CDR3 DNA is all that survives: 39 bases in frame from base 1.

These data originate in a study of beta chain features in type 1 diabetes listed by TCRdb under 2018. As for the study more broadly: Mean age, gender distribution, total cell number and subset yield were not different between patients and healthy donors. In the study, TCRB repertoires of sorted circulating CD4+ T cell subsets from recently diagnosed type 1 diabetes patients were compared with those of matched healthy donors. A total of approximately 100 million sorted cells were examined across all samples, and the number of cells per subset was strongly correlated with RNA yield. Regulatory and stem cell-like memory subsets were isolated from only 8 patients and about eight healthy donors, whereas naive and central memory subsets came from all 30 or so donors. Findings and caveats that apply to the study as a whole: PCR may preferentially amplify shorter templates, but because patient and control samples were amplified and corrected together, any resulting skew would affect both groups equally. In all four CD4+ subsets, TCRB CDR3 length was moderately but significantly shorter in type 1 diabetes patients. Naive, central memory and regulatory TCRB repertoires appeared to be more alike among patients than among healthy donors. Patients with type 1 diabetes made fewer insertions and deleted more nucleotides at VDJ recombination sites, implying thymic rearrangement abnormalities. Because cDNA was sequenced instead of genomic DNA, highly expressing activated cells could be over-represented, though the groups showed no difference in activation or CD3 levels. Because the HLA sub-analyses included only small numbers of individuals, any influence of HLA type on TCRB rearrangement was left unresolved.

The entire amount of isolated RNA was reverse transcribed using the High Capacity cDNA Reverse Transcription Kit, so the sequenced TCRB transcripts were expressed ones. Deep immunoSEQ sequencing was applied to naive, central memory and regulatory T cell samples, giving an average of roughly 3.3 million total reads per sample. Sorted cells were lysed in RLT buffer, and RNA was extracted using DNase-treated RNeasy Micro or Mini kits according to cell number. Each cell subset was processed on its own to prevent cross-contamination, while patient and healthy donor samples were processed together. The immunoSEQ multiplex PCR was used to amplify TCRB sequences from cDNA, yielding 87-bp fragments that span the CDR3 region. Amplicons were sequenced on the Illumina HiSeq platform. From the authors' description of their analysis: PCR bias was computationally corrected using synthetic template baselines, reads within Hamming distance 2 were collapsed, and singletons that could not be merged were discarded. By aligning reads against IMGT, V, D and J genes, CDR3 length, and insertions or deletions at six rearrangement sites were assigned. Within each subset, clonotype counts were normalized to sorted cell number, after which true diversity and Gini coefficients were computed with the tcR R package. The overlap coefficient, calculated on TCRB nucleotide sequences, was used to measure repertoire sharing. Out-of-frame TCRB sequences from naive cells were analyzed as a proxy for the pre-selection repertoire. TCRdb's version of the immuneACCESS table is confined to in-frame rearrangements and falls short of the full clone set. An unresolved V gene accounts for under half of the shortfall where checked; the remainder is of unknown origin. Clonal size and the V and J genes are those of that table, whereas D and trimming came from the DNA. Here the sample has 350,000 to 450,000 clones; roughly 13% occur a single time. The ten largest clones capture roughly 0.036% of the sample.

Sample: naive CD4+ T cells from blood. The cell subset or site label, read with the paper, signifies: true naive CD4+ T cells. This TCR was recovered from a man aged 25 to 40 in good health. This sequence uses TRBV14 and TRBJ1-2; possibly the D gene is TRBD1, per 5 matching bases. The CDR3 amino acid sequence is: CASSQVGAGGYTF. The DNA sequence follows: TGTGCCAGCAGCCAAGTTGGGGCTGGTGGCTACACCTTC.